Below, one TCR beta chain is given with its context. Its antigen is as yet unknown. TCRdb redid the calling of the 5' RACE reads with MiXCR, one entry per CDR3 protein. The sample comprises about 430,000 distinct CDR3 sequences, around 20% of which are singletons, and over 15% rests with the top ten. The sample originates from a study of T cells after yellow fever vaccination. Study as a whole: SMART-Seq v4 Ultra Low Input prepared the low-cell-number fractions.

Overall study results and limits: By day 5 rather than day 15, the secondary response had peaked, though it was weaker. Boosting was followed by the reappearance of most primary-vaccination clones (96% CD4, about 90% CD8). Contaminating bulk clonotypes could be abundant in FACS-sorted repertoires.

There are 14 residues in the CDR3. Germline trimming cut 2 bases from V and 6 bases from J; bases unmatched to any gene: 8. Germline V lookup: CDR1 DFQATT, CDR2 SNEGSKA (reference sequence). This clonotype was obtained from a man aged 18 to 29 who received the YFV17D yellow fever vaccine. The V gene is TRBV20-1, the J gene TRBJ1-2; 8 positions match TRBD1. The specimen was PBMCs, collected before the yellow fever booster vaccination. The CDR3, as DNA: TGCAGTGCTAGAAGCGGACAGGGTGGGGATGGCTACACCTTC. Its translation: CSARSGQGGDGYTF.